A single sample is the source of the 32 T cell receptor beta chains below, sequenced in a study of neurological immune-mediated disorders. TCRdb fed the 5' RACE reads into MiXCR, producing one record per CDR3 protein. The repertoire consists of about 92,000 distinct CDR3 sequences, with 3% to 4% occurring once and the leading ten covering less than 3%. The sequenced sample was PBMCs. The receptors originated from a woman in her 50s with multiple sclerosis.

This clonotype showed up many times. This may be a read error, as it is one base from a much larger clone. V usage is TRBV28 and J usage is TRBJ2-7, with a tentative D call TRBD2 (6 bases). Germline CDR1 is MDHEN and CDR2 is SYDVKM. The CDR3 has 12 amino acids. With 6 bases removed from V and 7 bases from J, the gap between germline ends came to 13 bases. CDR3 loop: CASSGGFEEQYF. CDR3 DNA: TGTGCCAGCAGCGGGGGATTCGAAGAGCAGTACTTC.

This clonotype was seen repeatedly, ten times or more. The chain uses TRBV7-2 and TRBJ2-1; 8 positions match TRBD2. J lost 8 bases, V lost 3 bases, and 6 bases had no gene match. This CDR3 contains 14 residues. The germline gives CDR1 SGHTA, CDR2 FQGNSA. Here the CDR3 reads CASSFYGLAHEQFF. The CDR3 DNA is TGTGCCAGCAGCTTCTACGGACTAGCCCATGAGCAGTTCTTC.

CDR3 sequence reads: CASVSLAGGNYEQYF. In DNA, the CDR3 is TGTGCCAGCGTATCCTTAGCGGGGGGCAACTACGAGCAGTACTTC. The rearrangement links TRBV6-5 to TRBJ2-7; 10 bases are shared with TRBD2. The V segment lost 8 bases and the J segment 3 bases; nucleotides outside the gene matches: 10. There are 15 residues in the CDR3. Germline V lookup: CDR1 MNHEY, CDR2 SVGAGI.

This clonotype was seen ten or more times. The chain carries TRBV4-1 and TRBJ1-5; no clear D. The CDR3 is 14 residues long. V was trimmed by 4 bases and J by 4 bases, leaving 11 bases between them. Germline CDR1 reads MGHRA; CDR2 reads YSYEKL. The CDR3 loop is CASSPRRGNQPQHF. Written as DNA, the CDR3 is TGCGCCAGCAGCCCCCGACGGGGAAATCAGCCCCAGCATTTT.

This clonotype was found many times. The chain couples TRBV5-1 to TRBJ1-4; 7 bases match TRBD1. The CDR3 has 17 amino acids. V trimming: 2 bases; J trimming: 7 bases; junction bases outside the gene matches: 14. CDR1 is SGHRS and CDR2 is YFSETQ in the germline V gene. CDR3 DNA sequence: TGCGCCAGCAGCTTCCGGGACAGTAGCCGTAGGTTTGAAAAACTGTTTTTT. Amino acids: CASSFRDSSRRFEKLFF.

CDR3: CASSHTGGVDEQYV. The CDR3 bases are TGTGCCAGCAGCCACACGGGGGGCGTCGACGAGCAGTACGTC. V gene TRBV7-9 combines with J gene TRBJ2-7; tentative D call: TRBD2 (7 bases). The CDR3 contains 14 residues. Germline V lookup: CDR1 SEHNR, CDR2 FQNEAQ (reference sequence). Trimming shortened V by 5 bases and J by 5 bases, and 16 bases separated the two germline ends.

This clonotype showed up many times. This sequence joins TRBV19 and TRBJ2-4; D gene ambiguous. The germline V gene encodes CDR1 LNHDA and CDR2 SQIVND (reference sequence). Deletions cut 4 bases from V and 9 bases from J, with 16 bases between. CDR3 length: 14 amino acids. The CDR3 sequence: CASSTSYFVGIQYF. For the CDR3, the DNA is TGTGCCAGTAGTACCTCATATTTCGTGGGCATTCAGTACTTC.

At least ten counts were recorded for this clonotype. The V call is TRBV12-3 or TRBV12-4, the J call TRBJ2-7, with 9 bases aligning to TRBD1. The V and J ends lost 8 bases and 1 base, in that order; junction bases with no gene match: 3. The CDR3 extends over 13 amino acids. CDR3 nucleotide sequence: TGTGCCAGCGACGGACAGGGGTCCTACGAGCAGTACTTC. It encodes CASDGQGSYEQYF.

This clonotype was counted many times. V and J are TRBV6-5 and TRBJ2-7, with 7 positions matching TRBD1. Trimming removed 8 bases from V and 6 bases from J; junction bases left unmatched: 4. Germline lookup yields CDR1 MNHEY and CDR2 SVGAGI. CDR3 length equals 11 residues. Written as DNA, the CDR3 is TGTGCCAGCCAGACAGGGCGCGAGCAGTACTTC. It translates to CASQTGREQYF.

This clonotype was seen many times. V and J are TRBV20-1 and TRBJ2-3; no reliable D call. This CDR3 comprises 15 residues. Trimming took 5 bases from V and 2 from J, leaving 17 bases between them. Germline V CDR1 and CDR2: DFQATT, SNEGSKA (reference sequence). The CDR3 bases are TGCAGTGCTTCTAACCGTATAGCAAACACAGATACGCAGTATTTT. This encodes CSASNRIANTDTQYF.

This clonotype was detected only a few times. At one of its ends the junction is not consistent with the germline gene, which may arise from a read error. The chain uses TRBV7-9 and TRBJ2-7; TRBD1 agrees at 7 bases. This CDR3 is built from 12 residues. Germline V CDR1 and CDR2: SEHNR, FQNEAQ (reference sequence). Written as DNA, the CDR3 is TGTGACAGCAGCTTGGACAGGTACGAGCAGTACTTC. Protein product: CDSSLDRYEQYF.

This clonotype was detected many times. The chain uses TRBV20-1 and TRBJ2-1; 8 bases map to TRBD1. Germline V gives CDR1 DFQATT, CDR2 SNEGSKA (reference sequence). J lost 4 bases, V lost 0 bases, and 5 bases had no gene match. The CDR3 is made up of 15 amino acids. The CDR3 region has the DNA TGCAGTGCTAGAGACACAGGGGGACCGTACAATGAGCAGTTCTTC. Amino acids: CSARDTGGPYNEQFF.

This clonotype was picked up many times. V is TRBV27 and J is TRBJ1-1; 10 bases are a match to TRBD1. The length of the CDR3 is 13 residues. Germline assignment: CDR1 MNHEY and CDR2 SMNVEV (reference sequence). J was trimmed by 6 bases and V by 3 bases; bases with no gene match: 1. CDR3 amino acids: CASSFDRGPEAFF. CDR3 DNA sequence: TGTGCCAGCAGTTTCGACAGGGGGCCTGAAGCTTTCTTT.

This clonotype has at least ten counts. The chain joins TRBV12-3 or TRBV12-4 to TRBJ1-2; D uncertain. The V end was cut by 5 bases, the J end by 8 bases, with 12 bases between. The CDR3 runs to 12 residues. In nucleotides, the CDR3 is TGTGCCAGCAGTCCCCGACGCGGAGGCTACACCTTC. As protein: CASSPRRGGYTF.

This clonotype was picked up many times. The chain recombines TRBV24-1 with TRBJ2-2; weak D call: TRBD2 (7 bases). CDR1 KGHDR and CDR2 SFDVKD come from the germline V gene. The CDR3 loop spans 13 amino acids. V was trimmed by 10 bases and J by 7 bases, leaving 15 bases between them. The CDR3 bases are TGTGCCACACGGGGGGCAGCGAACGGGGAGCTGTTTTTT. The encoded protein is CATRGAANGELFF.

This clonotype was recorded at least ten times. V gene TRBV19 combines with J gene TRBJ2-3, with D hard to call. Deletions cut 3 bases from V and 5 bases from J, with 12 bases between. Germline CDR1 is LNHDA and CDR2 is SQIVND (reference sequence). This CDR3 has 14 residues. The CDR3 nucleotides read TGTGCCAGTAGTATCGAAAAACTCCAAGATACGCAGTATTTT. Encoded protein: CASSIEKLQDTQYF.

In its sample, this clonotype was seen many times. V and J are TRBV7-9 and TRBJ2-5; 9 bases are shared with TRBD2. J was trimmed by 3 bases and V by 1 base; bases with no gene match: 3. This CDR3 comprises 15 residues. CDR1 and CDR2 (germline): SEHNR, FQNEAQ (reference sequence). The CDR3 DNA follows: TGTGCCAGCAGCTTAGTTCTAGCGGGGAAAGAGACCCAGTACTTC. Its protein is CASSLVLAGKETQYF. The full variable domain, in which reference TRBV7-9 and TRBJ2-5 provide the parts outside the CDR3, is DTGVSQNPRHKITKRGQNVTFRCDPISEHNRLYWYRQTLGQGPEFLTYFQNEAQLEKSRLLSDRFSAERPKGSFSTLEIQRTEQGDSAMYLCASSLVLAGKETQYFGPGTRLLVL.

This clonotype has a count of ten or more. V gene TRBV29-1 combines with J gene TRBJ2-3; D is uncertain. The length of the CDR3 is 11 residues. Germline V gene sequence: CDR1 SQVTM, CDR2 ANQGSEA. Trimming took off 6 bases at V and 6 bases at J, with 10 bases between the two ends. As DNA, the CDR3 is TGCAGCGTCTACCTGATGGATACGCAGTATTTT. As protein: CSVYLMDTQYF.

This clonotype is termed medium-sized. The chain uses TRBV20-1 and TRBJ2-1; 9 bases are a match to TRBD1. This CDR3 comprises 14 residues. The germline CDR1 and CDR2 sequences are DFQATT and SNEGSKA (reference sequence). With 3 bases clipped from V and 2 bases from J, the junction kept 2 bases outside the gene matches. The CDR3 protein is CSASRTGAYNEQFF. CDR3 nucleotides: TGCAGTGCTAGCAGGACAGGGGCCTACAATGAGCAGTTCTTC.

Ten or more counts support this clonotype. The J gene is TRBJ1-1, the V gene TRBV5-1; D is uncertain. V dropped 0 bases and J dropped 8 bases, with 11 bases sitting between them. CDR3 length equals 13 residues. Germline V gene lookup returns CDR1 SGHRS and CDR2 YFSETQ. In DNA, the CDR3 is TGCGCCAGCAGCTTGGTAACAGACCGAGAAGCTTTCTTT. This sequence encodes CASSLVTDREAFF.

In this sample, this clonotype turned up many times. The chain employs TRBV25-1 and TRBJ1-2; D may be TRBD1 (5 bases). Germline V gene lookup returns CDR1 MGHDK and CDR2 SYGVNS. Between the trimmed V and J ends, which lost 2 bases and 6 bases, there was a span of 10 bases. This CDR3 has 13 amino acids. DNA for the CDR3: TGTGCCAGCAGTGAACAGGGACTCAATGGCTACACCTTC. Residues: CASSEQGLNGYTF.

Ten or more counts support this clonotype. The rearrangement links TRBV7-9 to TRBJ2-3, with TRBD2 as a possible D gene (6 bases). The CDR3 totals 15 residues. Germline V gene lookup returns CDR1 SEHNR and CDR2 FQNEAQ (reference sequence). V was cut by 5 bases and J by 2 bases, with 14 bases left in between. The DNA for the CDR3 is TGTGCCAGCAGCCCCTGGCGGGACTTCACAGATACGCAGTATTTT. It is translated as CASSPWRDFTDTQYF.

In the case of this clonotype: Given a much more abundant clone one base away, this may be a read error. The chain couples TRBV6-5 to TRBJ2-7, with D maybe TRBD1 (6 bases). The V gene lost 5 bases and the J gene lost 7 bases, with 15 bases spanning the gap. The CDR3 runs 13 residues. The germline gives CDR1 MNHEY, CDR2 SVGAGI. The CDR3 DNA is TGTGCCAGCAGTCTGGCCCGGACAGCGGAGCAGTACTTC. Its translation is CASSLARTAEQYF.

This clonotype was seen repeatedly, ten times or more. The chain carries TRBV5-1 and TRBJ2-7, with TRBD1 matching 7 bases. This CDR3 comprises 15 residues. Unmatched junction bases numbered 6, after V lost 3 bases and J lost 0 bases. The V gene's germline CDR1 is SGHRS and CDR2 YFSETQ. This CDR3 reads CASSSVRGISYEQYF. The DNA of the CDR3 is TGCGCCAGCAGCTCGGTCAGGGGGATCTCCTACGAGCAGTACTTC.

This clonotype was seen at least ten times. This chain connects TRBV6-5 to TRBJ2-1; 8 positions match TRBD2. Germline CDR1 is MNHEY and CDR2 is SVGAGI. V trimming: 7 bases; J trimming: 9 bases; junction bases outside the gene matches: 8. The CDR3 spans 13 residues. The CDR3 DNA reads as TGTGCCAGCAAGGCTAGCCGGGAGGGTGAGCAGTTCTTC. Its protein is CASKASREGEQFF.

The V and J genes are TRBV5-1 and TRBJ1-1; the match to TRBD1 covers 7 bases. This CDR3 region has 14 residues. Per the germline V gene, CDR1 is SGHRS and CDR2 is YFSETQ. The V segment lost 1 base and the J segment 3 bases; nucleotides outside the gene matches: 3. The CDR3 here is CASSLLGQYTEAFF. The CDR3 DNA reads as TGCGCCAGCAGCTTGCTGGGACAGTACACTGAAGCTTTCTTT.

This clonotype was seen many times. The chain joins TRBV12-3 or TRBV12-4 to TRBJ1-2; D may be TRBD1 (6 bases). Trimming took 6 bases from V and 7 from J, leaving 18 bases between them. This CDR3 has 14 amino acids. This chain's CDR3 is CASSPGGARFGYTF. The CDR3 nucleotides read TGTGCCAGCAGCCCCGGGGGGGCACGCTTTGGCTACACCTTC.

This clonotype was seen many times. Its ends do not fully match the called genes, so a read error is possible. This sequence joins TRBV20-1 and TRBJ2-1, with 9 positions matching TRBD2. CDR1 is DFQATT and CDR2 is SNEGSKA in the germline V gene (reference sequence). The length of the CDR3 is 14 residues. The DNA for the CDR3 is TGCAGTGCAAGAGCGGGGGGACCCGAAAATGAGCAGTTCTTC. Residues: CSARAGGPENEQFF.

This clonotype was seen at least ten times. The chain links TRBV5-1 to TRBJ2-2; 8 bases fit TRBD1. The CDR3 totals 15 residues. CDR1 is SGHRS and CDR2 is YFSETQ in the germline V gene. Unmatched junction bases numbered 5, after V lost 4 bases and J lost 3 bases. The CDR3 spells CASSKDRVDTGELFF. CDR3 nucleotides: TGCGCCAGCAGCAAGGACAGGGTCGACACCGGGGAGCTGTTTTTT.

The chain carries TRBV20-1 and TRBJ1-6; tentative D call: TRBD1 (6 bases). The CDR3 is made up of 15 amino acids. The germline CDR1 and CDR2 sequences are DFQATT and SNEGSKA (reference sequence). V shed 5 bases and J shed 7 bases, with 18 bases lying between them. The CDR3 region is CSAPSLQGMNSPLHF. The CDR3 DNA follows: TGCAGTGCTCCCTCCCTCCAGGGGATGAATTCACCCCTCCACTTT.

This clonotype has a count of ten or more. The chain is built from TRBV5-6 and TRBJ1-5, with D possibly matching TRBD1 (6 bases). This CDR3 has 16 amino acids. Trimming shortened V by 1 base and J by 0 bases, and 11 bases separated the two germline ends. Germline CDR1 reads SGHDT; CDR2 reads YYEEEE. CDR3 DNA: TGTGCCAGCAGCTTGCAATACAGGGATAGCAATCAGCCCCAGCATTTT. Amino acid sequence: CASSLQYRDSNQPQHF.

Details on this clonotype: A much larger clonotype is one base distant, so this may be a read error. Written as DNA, the CDR3 is TGCAGTGCTGCCGGGACTAACACAGATACGCAGTATTTT. Amino acids: CSAAGTNTDTQYF. This chain links TRBV20-1 with TRBJ2-3; TRBD2 aligns across 7 bases. V trimming: 5 bases; J trimming: 2 bases; junction bases outside the gene matches: 4. Germline-derived CDR1 and CDR2 are DFQATT and SNEGSKA (reference sequence). This CDR3 spans 13 amino acids.